What follows is one T cell receptor beta chain and its context. What it binds is unknown. The CDR3 extends 3 residues past the end of the read, so its final part is completed from the germline J gene. Germline CDR1 is SEHNR and CDR2 is FQNEAQ (reference sequence). This CDR3 comprises 15 residues. V shed 2 bases, J shed 1 base, and the junction held 2 bases outside the gene matches. HPV was found by MY09/MY11 PCR and dot-blot genotyping. These data are taken from a study of T cells in women clearing cervical HPV infection. On the study more broadly: Controls gave blood once infection was undetectable; cases at lesion identification. Study results and caveats: Richness plus V gene abundances separated cases from controls with AUC around 0.8.

The repertoire was sequenced with immunoSEQ multiplex PCR; TCRdb's copy has only in-frame clones and lacks some. The specimen's table records about 41,000 clones. The clonotype was recovered from a woman aged 18 to 75 with a cervical HPV16 infection that either progressed to CIN3+ or cleared (not recorded which). This chain links TRBV7-9 with TRBJ2-7; 10 positions match TRBD2. Source material: blood buffy coat. The CDR3 loop reads CASSLQLAGSYEQYF. CDR3 bases read: TGTGCCAGCAGCTTACAACTAGCGGGGTCCTACGAG.